This T cell receptor beta chain was recorded in a study of cytomegalovirus exposure and HLA in healthy donors. Study-level results: Analyzed later, most CMV-associated TCR beta chains appeared HLA-restricted. Most TCR beta V segments were productive about 87% or about 30% of the time in an earlier analysis. From TCR beta sequences, most subjects' HLA-A and HLA-B alleles were reportedly predicted accurately.

Comment on this clone: What it binds is unknown.

This CDR3 region has 14 residues. Germline CDR1 MNHEY, CDR2 SVGAGI. Primers: 60 Vbeta forward and 13 Jbeta reverse. Using immunoSEQ multiplex PCR, the repertoire was profiled, and TCRdb retains in-frame clones only, with some absent. The sample has under 250,000 clones, around 73% seen once. Sequencing input: PBMCs. This receptor was obtained from a woman in her thirties in good health and CMV-seronegative. The J gene is TRBJ2-5, the V gene TRBV6-5; 11 bases are shared with TRBD2. The DNA end is a closer match to TRBJ2-7, so the J assignment may be wrong. The CDR3: CASSSSGGRYEQYF. DNA of the CDR3: TGTGCCAGCAGTTCTAGCGGGGGGCGCTACGAGCAGTACTTC.